The 18 T cell receptor beta chains presented below share a single source sample, sequenced in a study of identical twins. TCRdb reprocessed the 5' RACE reads via MiXCR and lists one record per CDR3 protein. This table has some 690,000 distinct CDR3 sequences, 21% appearing once. These data also featured in a second study, about T cells expressing NK-cell markers.

The source material was PBMCs. The receptors were gathered from a woman aged 18-29 years in good health.

There are a few counts of this clonotype. This chain uses TRBV20-1 with TRBJ2-5, with D perhaps being TRBD1 or TRBD2 (7 bases each). Germline V gives CDR1 DFQATT, CDR2 SNEGSKA (reference sequence). The CDR3 is 11 residues long. Trimming cost V 8 bases and J 2 bases, with 9 bases left between them. The CDR3 reads CSQGGQETQYF. The CDR3 DNA sequence: TGCAGTCAGGGGGGGCAAGAGACCCAGTACTTC.

Only a few counts were recorded for this clonotype. The chain joins TRBV3-1 to TRBJ2-7; D is perhaps TRBD2 (5 bases). Looked up from germline, CDR1 is LGHDT and CDR2 is YNNKEL (reference sequence). V was trimmed by 2 bases and J by 0 bases, leaving 17 bases between them. The CDR3 is made up of 17 amino acids. CDR3 bases: TGTGCCAGCAGCCAAATTGAAAGAGGAAGCGGCTCCTACGAGCAGTACTTC. It yields the protein CASSQIERGSGSYEQYF.

A few counts support this clonotype. This chain links TRBV9 with TRBJ2-2; D not certain. The CDR3 length is 15 residues. V was trimmed by 2 bases and J by 6 bases, leaving 14 bases between them. Germline loops: CDR1 SGDLS, CDR2 YYNGEE. The CDR3 sequence: CASSVTPTWAGELFF. The CDR3 DNA is TGTGCCAGCAGCGTCACCCCCACATGGGCCGGGGAGCTGTTTTTT.

V and J are TRBV12-3 or TRBV12-4 and TRBJ2-1; 12 nucleotides match TRBD1. The CDR3 covers 15 residues. J was trimmed by 8 bases and V by 4 bases; bases with no gene match: 6. CDR3 bases: TGTGCCAGCAGTTGGGGACAGGGGGCGCGGGATGAGCAGTTCTTC. Its translation is CASSWGQGARDEQFF.

The chain combines TRBV19 with TRBJ2-7; D might be TRBD2 (5 bases). V lost 3 bases to trimming and J lost 2 bases, with 14 bases between them. Looked up from germline, CDR1 is LNHDA and CDR2 is SQIVND (reference sequence). The CDR3 has 15 amino acids. The CDR3 reads CASSIALAVPYEQYF. CDR3 DNA: TGTGCCAGTAGTATTGCCCTAGCAGTCCCCTACGAGCAGTACTTC.

This clonotype turned up a few times. J is TRBJ1-1 and V is TRBV3-1; D gene unclear. This CDR3 region has 13 residues. V lost 1 base and J lost 6, with 9 bases in between. CDR1 is LGHDT and CDR2 is YNNKEL in the germline V gene (reference sequence). Written as DNA, the CDR3 is TGTGCCAGCAGCCAAGTGAGGTGGGCTGAAGCTTTCTTT. It encodes CASSQVRWAEAFF.

The chain is built from TRBV6-2 or TRBV6-3 and TRBJ2-3; perhaps TRBD1 as D (6 bases). Germline V gene sequence: CDR1 MNHEY, CDR2 SVGEGT. The CDR3 has 14 residues. Trimming left V 5 bases short and J 2 bases short, with 11 bases between. CDR3 coding DNA: TGTGCCAGCAGTCGGCGGACAGCCACAGATACGCAGTATTTT. Its protein product is CASSRRTATDTQYF.

The sample holds many counts of this clonotype. This chain connects TRBV20-1 to TRBJ2-5, with a tentative D call TRBD2 (6 bases). CDR3 length equals 14 residues. Trimming removed 5 bases from V and 2 bases from J, with 15 bases in between. Germline assignment: CDR1 DFQATT and CDR2 SNEGSKA (reference sequence). The CDR3 nucleotides are TGCAGTGCTGGTCCGGGACTCCTTCAAGAGACCCAGTACTTC. It translates to CSAGPGLLQETQYF.

This clonotype has more than one count but fewer than ten. The chain employs TRBV5-6 and TRBJ2-1, with 12 positions matching TRBD1. V lost 4 bases, J lost 7 bases, and 9 bases stayed unmatched. The CDR3 is 16 amino acids. The germline gives CDR1 SGHDT, CDR2 YYEEEE. Here the CDR3 DNA reads TGTGCCAGCAGCCAGACCGGGACAGGGGGCGTGAATGAGCAGTTCTTC. Translation: CASSQTGTGGVNEQFF. Based on the CDR3 plus reference TRBV5-6 and TRBJ2-1, the full variable domain is DAGVTQSPTHLIKTRGQQVTLRCSPKSGHDTVSWYQQALGQGPQFIFQYYEEEERQRGNFPDRFSGHQFPNYSSELNVNALLLGDSALYLCASSQTGTGGVNEQFFGPGTRLTVL.

The V call is TRBV5-1, the J call TRBJ2-7, with D unresolved. CDR1 SGHRS and CDR2 YFSETQ come from the germline V gene. Trimming removed 5 bases from V and 3 bases from J, with 9 bases in between. CDR3 length: 12 residues. CDR3: CASRSTNYEQYF. The CDR3 nucleotides are TGCGCCAGCAGATCCACAAACTACGAGCAGTACTTC.

CDR3 residues: CASSFRAASGANEQFF. CDR3 coding DNA: TGTGCCAGCAGCTTCCGGGCGGCTAGCGGGGCGAATGAGCAGTTCTTC. The chain combines TRBV7-9 with TRBJ2-1; TRBD2 matches 9 bases. Germline V gene sequence: CDR1 SEHNR, CDR2 FQNEAQ (reference sequence). This CDR3 region has 16 residues. After removal of 3 bases from V and 7 bases from J, the junction contained 10 bases not matched to a gene.

This clonotype was seen many times. J is TRBJ2-7 and V is TRBV6-5; weak D call: TRBD2 (6 bases). Deletions cut 4 bases from V and 7 bases from J, with 20 bases between. The germline V gene encodes CDR1 MNHEY and CDR2 SVGAGI. CDR3 length equals 15 residues. The CDR3 sequence is CASSLDRGTAGEQYF. The CDR3 DNA reads TGTGCCAGCAGTTTGGACCGGGGAACCGCGGGGGAGCAGTACTTC.

The genes are TRBV4-2 and TRBJ2-2; 10 positions match TRBD2. The J segment lost 6 bases and the V segment lost 1 base, leaving 8 bases of the junction unmatched. The CDR3 is 17 residues long. Per the germline V gene, CDR1 is LGHNA and CDR2 is YNFKEQ. In DNA form, the CDR3 reads TGTGCCAGCAGCCAAGTTTCAGCGGGGGGGCCAGCCGGGGAGCTGTTTTTT. This gives the protein CASSQVSAGGPAGELFF.

This clonotype was counted ten times or more. V is TRBV29-1 and J is TRBJ2-5; unclear D gene. The CDR3 is 12 amino acids. The germline CDR1 and CDR2 sequences are SQVTM and ANQGSEA. V lost 2 bases to trimming and J lost 7 bases, with 11 bases between them. CDR3 amino acids: CSVEMPNGTQYF. CDR3 nucleotides: TGCAGCGTTGAAATGCCAAATGGGACCCAGTACTTC.

Only a few counts were recorded for this clonotype. The CDR3 coding sequence is TGCAGCGTTGCAACCTCCCCCCCTCCCGGGACAGGGATCACAGATACGCAGTATTTT. Its translation: CSVATSPPPGTGITDTQYF. The chain links TRBV29-1 to TRBJ2-3; 9 nucleotides line up with TRBD1. The junction had 19 bases not matched to a gene; V was cut back by 4 bases and J by 2 bases. The CDR3 is made up of 19 amino acids. Germline V CDR1 and CDR2: SQVTM, ANQGSEA.

V is TRBV20-1 and J is TRBJ2-1, with 7 bases lining up with TRBD2. V lost 3 bases, J lost 2 bases, and 4 bases stayed unmatched. The CDR3 runs to 14 residues. Germline values: CDR1 DFQATT, CDR2 SNEGSKA (reference sequence). The CDR3 here is CSASTSGTYNEQFF. For the CDR3, the DNA is TGCAGTGCTAGTACCAGCGGGACCTACAATGAGCAGTTCTTC.

This clonotype has just a few counts. Here the CDR3 DNA reads TGTGCCAGCATCTACAGCGGGAGAGGCTACAATGAGCAGTTCTTC. This encodes CASIYSGRGYNEQFF. The chain couples TRBV6-1 to TRBJ2-1; 8 bases align to TRBD2. The CDR3 is made up of 15 amino acids. CDR1 is MNHNS and CDR2 is SASEGT in the germline V gene. Trimming at V came to 7 bases and at J to 3 bases, leaving 8 bases not matched to a gene.

This rearrangement joins TRBV20-1 to TRBJ2-3; perhaps TRBD1 as D (5 bases). Germline V lookup: CDR1 DFQATT, CDR2 SNEGSKA (reference sequence). This CDR3 has 14 residues. V gave up 6 bases and J gave up 0 bases, with 13 bases separating them. DNA for the CDR3: TGCAGTGCCCCAAGCCAGGGCAGCACAGATACGCAGTATTTT. This translates into CSAPSQGSTDTQYF.